The present T cell receptor (beta chain) was sequenced within a study of long-term antiretroviral therapy in people with HIV. About the research overall: The earliest samples predate the 2015 immediate-ART recommendation by about a decade. Findings and caveats of the study: Clones showing expansion before ART dominated the repertoire at all time points. Control repertoires displayed wider CDR3 length ranges than the HIV repertoires. Collection of the blood, which took place between about 2004 and 2018, possibly occurred under older ART regimens.

V gave up 4 bases and J gave up 4 bases, with 8 bases separating them. The germline gives CDR1 MNHEY, CDR2 SMNVEV (reference sequence). This CDR3 has 13 residues. Regarding this clone: Its specificity is unknown. This same CDR3 is encoded by further DNA sequences in the sample.

An immunoSEQ assay, version v3.0, was performed at survey level. The table came from immunoSEQ multiplex PCR; TCRdb's copy has only in-frame clones and leaves some out. This repertoire shows 9,500 to 11,000 clones, 80% to 90% found once; its top ten account for around 20%. This sequence was found in a man aged 45 to 65 with HIV. The V and J genes are TRBV27 and TRBJ1-5; weak D call: TRBD1 (5 bases). Here the sequenced sample was unsorted PBMCs, taken around 7.5 years after starting antiretroviral therapy. The CDR3 spells CASSSAGNQPQHF. In DNA form, the CDR3 reads TGTGCCAGCAGTTCCGCAGGGAATCAGCCCCAGCATTTT.